This T cell receptor beta chain stems from a study of human T cells and chemical hapten exposure. Background on the study: Patch testing was performed with 0.01% DPC on the upper back, with reading at 6 days.

This clonotype was seen at least ten times. Time point: pre-sensitization, week 0. The treatment is: therapeutic diphenylcyclopropenone sensitization with weekly scalp DPC. TCRdb recomputed calls from the RACE reads with MiXCR, one row per CDR3 protein. Of fewer than 300,000 distinct CDR3 sequences listed, around 7% were seen once; the top ten hold more than 0.95%. Germline V gives CDR1 LGHNT, CDR2 FRNRAP. V gave up 2 bases and J gave up 3 bases, with 5 bases separating them. The CDR3 extends over 13 amino acids. The J gene is TRBJ1-5, the V gene TRBV12-5; D is uncertain. The TCR comes from a man between 18 and 35 years old with alopecia areata. Some clones in this sample may be carry-over from other donors' samples. The sample in question was whole blood, obtained in connection with sensitization to the hapten diphenylcyclopropenone (DPC). CDR3 in amino acids: CASGLPDNQPQHF. The CDR3 DNA sequence: TGTGCTAGTGGTTTGCCAGACAATCAGCCCCAGCATTTT.